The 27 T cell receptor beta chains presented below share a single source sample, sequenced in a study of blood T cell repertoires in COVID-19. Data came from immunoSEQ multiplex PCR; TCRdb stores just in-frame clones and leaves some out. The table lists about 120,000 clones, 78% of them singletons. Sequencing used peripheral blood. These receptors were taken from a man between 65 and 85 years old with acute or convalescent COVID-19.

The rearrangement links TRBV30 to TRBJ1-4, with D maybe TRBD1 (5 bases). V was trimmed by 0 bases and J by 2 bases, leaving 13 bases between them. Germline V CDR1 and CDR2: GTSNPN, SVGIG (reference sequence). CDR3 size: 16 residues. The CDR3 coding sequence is TGTGCCTGGAGTGTAATGGGGTACAGGACTAATGAAAAACTGTTTTTT. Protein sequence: CAWSVMGYRTNEKLFF.

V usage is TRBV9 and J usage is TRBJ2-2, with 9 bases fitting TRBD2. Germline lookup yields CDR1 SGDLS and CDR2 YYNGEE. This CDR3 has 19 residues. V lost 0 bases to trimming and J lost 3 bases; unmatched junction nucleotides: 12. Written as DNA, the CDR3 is TGTGCCAGCAGCGTAGGAGGCCTTTGGCGGGGGGGCGACACCGGGGAGCTGTTTTTT. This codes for CASSVGGLWRGGDTGELFF.

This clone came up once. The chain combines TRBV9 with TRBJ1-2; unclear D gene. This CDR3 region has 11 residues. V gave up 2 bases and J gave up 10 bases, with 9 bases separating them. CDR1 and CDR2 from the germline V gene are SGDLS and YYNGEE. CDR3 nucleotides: TGTGCCAGCAGCGTGGCGGGCTTCTACACCTTC. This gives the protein CASSVAGFYTF.

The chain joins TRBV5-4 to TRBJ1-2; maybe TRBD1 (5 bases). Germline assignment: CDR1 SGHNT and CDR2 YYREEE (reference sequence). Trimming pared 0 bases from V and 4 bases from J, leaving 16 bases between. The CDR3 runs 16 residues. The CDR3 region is CASSLASWGGFYGYTF. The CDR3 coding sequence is TGTGCCAGCAGCTTGGCGTCTTGGGGGGGATTCTATGGCTACACCTTC. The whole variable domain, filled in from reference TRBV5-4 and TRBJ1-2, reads ETGVTQSPTHLIKTRGQQVTLRCSSQSGHNTVSWYQQALGQGPQFIFQYYREEENGRGNFPPRFSGLQFPNYSSELNVNALELDDSALYLCASSLASWGGFYGYTFGSGTRLTVV.

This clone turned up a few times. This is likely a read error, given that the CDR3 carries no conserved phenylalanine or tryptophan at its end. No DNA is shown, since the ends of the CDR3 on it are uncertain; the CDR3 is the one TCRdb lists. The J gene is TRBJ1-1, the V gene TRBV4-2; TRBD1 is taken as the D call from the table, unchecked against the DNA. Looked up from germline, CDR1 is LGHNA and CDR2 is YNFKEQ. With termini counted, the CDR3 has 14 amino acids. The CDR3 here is CASSPDGRDRGVDL.

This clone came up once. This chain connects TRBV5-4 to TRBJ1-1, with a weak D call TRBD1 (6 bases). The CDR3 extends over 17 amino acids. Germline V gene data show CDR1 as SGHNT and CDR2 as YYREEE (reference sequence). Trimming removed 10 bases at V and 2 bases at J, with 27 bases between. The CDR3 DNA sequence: TGTGCCTACTTCGACCCGCCACTCTCAGGGGCTAACACTGAAGCTTTCTTT. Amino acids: CAYFDPPLSGANTEAFF.

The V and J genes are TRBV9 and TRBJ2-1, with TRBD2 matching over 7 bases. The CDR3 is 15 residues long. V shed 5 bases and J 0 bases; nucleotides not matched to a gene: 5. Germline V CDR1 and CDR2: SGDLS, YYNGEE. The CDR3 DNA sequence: TGTGCCAGCAGTTTCGGGGGGAGCTCCTACAATGAGCAGTTCTTC. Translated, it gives CASSFGGSSYNEQFF.

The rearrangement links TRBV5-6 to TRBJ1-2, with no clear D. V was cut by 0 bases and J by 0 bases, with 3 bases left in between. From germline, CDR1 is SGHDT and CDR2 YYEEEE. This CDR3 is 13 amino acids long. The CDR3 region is CASSLAANYGYTF. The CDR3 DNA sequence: TGTGCCAGCAGCTTGGCTGCTAACTATGGCTACACCTTC.

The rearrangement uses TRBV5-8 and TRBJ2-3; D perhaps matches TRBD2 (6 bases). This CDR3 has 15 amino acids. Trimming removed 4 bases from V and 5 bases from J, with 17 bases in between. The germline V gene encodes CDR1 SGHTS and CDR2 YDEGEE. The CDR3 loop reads CASSPGGRGRDTQYF. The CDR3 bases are TGTGCCAGCAGCCCCGGGGGTAGGGGTCGAGATACGCAGTATTTT.

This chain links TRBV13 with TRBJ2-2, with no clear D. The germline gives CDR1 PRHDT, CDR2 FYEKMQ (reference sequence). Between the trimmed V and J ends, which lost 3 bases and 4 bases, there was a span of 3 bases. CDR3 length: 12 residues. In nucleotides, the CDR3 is TGTGCCAGCAGCTTCCTCACCGGGGAGCTGTTTTTT. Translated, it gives CASSFLTGELFF.

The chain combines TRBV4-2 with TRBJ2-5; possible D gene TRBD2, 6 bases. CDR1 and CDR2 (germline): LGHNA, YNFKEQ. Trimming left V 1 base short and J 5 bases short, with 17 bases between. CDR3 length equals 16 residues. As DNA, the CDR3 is TGTGCCAGCAGCCAAGGTGGCGGGGCCAACGGGGAGACCCAGTACTTC. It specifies CASSQGGGANGETQYF.

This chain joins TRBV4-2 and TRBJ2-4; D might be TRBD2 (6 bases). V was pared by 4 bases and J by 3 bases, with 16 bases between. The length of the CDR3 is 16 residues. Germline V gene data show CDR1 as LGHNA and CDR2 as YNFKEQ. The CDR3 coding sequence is TGTGCCAGCAGCCCCGCAGGAGGGGTTGGCAAAAACATTCAGTACTTC. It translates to CASSPAGGVGKNIQYF.

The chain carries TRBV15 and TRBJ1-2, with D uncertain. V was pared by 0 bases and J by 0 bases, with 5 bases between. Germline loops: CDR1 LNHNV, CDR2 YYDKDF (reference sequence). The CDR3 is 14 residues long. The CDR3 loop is CATSRDPANYGYTF. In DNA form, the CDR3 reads TGTGCCACCAGCAGAGATCCAGCTAACTATGGCTACACCTTC.

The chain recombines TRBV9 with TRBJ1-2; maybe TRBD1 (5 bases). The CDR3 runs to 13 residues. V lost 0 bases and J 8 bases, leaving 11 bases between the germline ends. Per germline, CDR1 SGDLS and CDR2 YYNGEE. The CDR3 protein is CASSVVQGRGYTF. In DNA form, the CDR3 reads TGTGCCAGCAGCGTAGTGCAGGGCCGGGGCTACACCTTC.

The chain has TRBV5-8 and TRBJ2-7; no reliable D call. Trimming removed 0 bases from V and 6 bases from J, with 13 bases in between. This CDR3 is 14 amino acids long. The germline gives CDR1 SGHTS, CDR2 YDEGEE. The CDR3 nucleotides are TGTGCCAGCAGCTTGGCCGGGTTTAATGGCGAGCAGTACTTC. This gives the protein CASSLAGFNGEQYF. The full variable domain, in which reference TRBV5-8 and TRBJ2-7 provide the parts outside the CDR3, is EAGVTQSPTHLIKTRGQQATLRCSPISGHTSVYWYQQALGLGLQFLLWYDEGEERNRGNFPPRFSGRQFPNYSSELNVNALELEDSALYLCASSLAGFNGEQYFGPGTRLTVT.

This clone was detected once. The CDR3 sequence: CASSQVNRAHGYTF. CDR3 DNA: TGTGCCAGCAGCCAAGTCAACAGGGCACATGGCTACACCTTC. This rearrangement joins TRBV3-1 (or the pseudogene TRBV3-2) to TRBJ1-2; a possible D gene is TRBD1 (6 bases). The CDR3 contains 14 residues. The V gene lost 1 base and the J gene lost 6 bases, with 12 bases spanning the gap. Germline V CDR1 and CDR2: LGHDT, YNNKEL (reference sequence).

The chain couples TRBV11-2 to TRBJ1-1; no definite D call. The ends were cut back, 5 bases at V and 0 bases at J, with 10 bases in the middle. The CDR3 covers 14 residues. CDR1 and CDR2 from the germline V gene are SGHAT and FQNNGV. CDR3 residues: CASSPWALNTEAFF. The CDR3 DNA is TGTGCCAGCAGCCCCTGGGCTCTGAACACTGAAGCTTTCTTT.

The CDR3 sequence is CASSLEWGPHSGANVLTF. CDR3 bases: TGTGCCAGCAGCCTGGAGTGGGGGCCCCACTCTGGGGCCAACGTCCTGACTTTC. The chain couples TRBV3-1 (or the pseudogene TRBV3-2) to TRBJ2-6, with a weak D call TRBD1 (6 bases). This CDR3 spans 18 amino acids. V lost 4 bases and J 0 bases, leaving 16 bases between the germline ends. CDR1 is LGHDT and CDR2 is YNNKEL in the germline V gene (reference sequence).

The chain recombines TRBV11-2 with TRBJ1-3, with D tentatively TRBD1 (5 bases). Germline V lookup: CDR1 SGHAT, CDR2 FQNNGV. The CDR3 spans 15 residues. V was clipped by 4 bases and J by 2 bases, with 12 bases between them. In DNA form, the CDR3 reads TGTGCCAGCAGCTACACGACAGTGACTGGAAACACCATATATTTT. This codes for CASSYTTVTGNTIYF.

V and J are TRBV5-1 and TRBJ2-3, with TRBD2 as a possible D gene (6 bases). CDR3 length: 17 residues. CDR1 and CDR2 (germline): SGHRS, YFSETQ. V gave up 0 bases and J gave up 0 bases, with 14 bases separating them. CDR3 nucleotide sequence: TGCGCCAGCAGCTTGGAGATAGCGGCGACTAGCACAGATACGCAGTATTTT. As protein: CASSLEIAATSTDTQYF.

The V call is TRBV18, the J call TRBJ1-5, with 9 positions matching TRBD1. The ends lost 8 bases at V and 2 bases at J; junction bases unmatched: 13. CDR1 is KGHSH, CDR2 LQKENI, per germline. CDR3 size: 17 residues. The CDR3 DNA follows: TGTGCCAGCGCGGCTGGACAGGGGAGAATTGGCAATCAGCCCCAGCATTTT. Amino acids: CASAAGQGRIGNQPQHF.

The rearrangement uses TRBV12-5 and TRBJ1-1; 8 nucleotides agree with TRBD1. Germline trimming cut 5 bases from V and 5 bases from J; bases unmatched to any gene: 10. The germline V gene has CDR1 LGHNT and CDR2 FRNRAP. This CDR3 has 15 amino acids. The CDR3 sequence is CASGPSQGGGTEAFF. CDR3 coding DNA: TGTGCTAGTGGTCCTTCACAGGGGGGAGGGACTGAAGCTTTCTTT.

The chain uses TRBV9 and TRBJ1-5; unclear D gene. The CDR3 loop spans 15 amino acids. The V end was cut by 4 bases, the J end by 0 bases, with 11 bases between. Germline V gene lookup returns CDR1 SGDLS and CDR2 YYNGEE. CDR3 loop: CASSPDGDSNQPQHF. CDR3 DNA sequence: TGTGCCAGCAGCCCTGACGGAGATAGCAATCAGCCCCAGCATTTT.

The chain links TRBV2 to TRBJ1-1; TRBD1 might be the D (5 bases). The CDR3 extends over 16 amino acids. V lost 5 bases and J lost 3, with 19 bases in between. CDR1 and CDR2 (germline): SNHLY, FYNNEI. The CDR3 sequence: CASSPNLQVGDTEAFF. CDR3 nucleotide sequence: TGTGCCAGCAGTCCCAACCTACAGGTTGGCGACACTGAAGCTTTCTTT.

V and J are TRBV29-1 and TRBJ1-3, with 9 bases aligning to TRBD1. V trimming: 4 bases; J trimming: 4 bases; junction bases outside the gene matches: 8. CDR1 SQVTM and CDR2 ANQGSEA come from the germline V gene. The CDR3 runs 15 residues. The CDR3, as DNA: TGCAGCGTTGTGGGGACAGGGCATTCCGGAAACACCATATATTTT. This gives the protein CSVVGTGHSGNTIYF.

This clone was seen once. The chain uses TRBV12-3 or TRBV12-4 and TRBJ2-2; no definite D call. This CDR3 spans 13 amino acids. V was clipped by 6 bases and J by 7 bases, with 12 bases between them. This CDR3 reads CASSSLQNGELFF. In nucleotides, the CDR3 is TGTGCCAGCAGCTCGTTACAAAACGGGGAGCTGTTTTTT.

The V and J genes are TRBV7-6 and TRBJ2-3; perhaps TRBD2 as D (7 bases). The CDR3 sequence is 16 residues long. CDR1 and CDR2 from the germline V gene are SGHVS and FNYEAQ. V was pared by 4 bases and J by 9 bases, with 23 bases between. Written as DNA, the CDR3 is TGTGCCAGCAGCTCAGCCCCTAGGGGGAGGGCACACACGCAGTATTTT. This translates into CASSSAPRGRAHTQYF.